The text below deals with one TCR beta chain. Its antigen remains unknown. Other DNA sequences in the same sample also yield this CDR3. Germline loops: CDR1 SGHTA, CDR2 FQGNSA. Trimming removed 3 bases at V and 2 bases at J, with 8 bases between. CDR3 length equals 13 residues. The sample is drawn from a study of cytomegalovirus exposure and HLA in healthy donors. Primers included in the PCR were 60 Vbeta and 13 Jbeta primers. Per the original data handling: Per a later analysis, the number of unique TCR beta chains was 75 million to 90 million, of which around 10 million were shared. The repertoire was sequenced with immunoSEQ multiplex PCR; TCRdb's copy has only in-frame clones and lacks some. That table gives V, J and clone size, and the DNA gave D and trimming. The sample holds about 83,000 clones, roughly 77% seen once. Study-wide results and limits: Clonal expansion was found to be greater in HLA-associated TCR beta chains than in equally common others in a later analysis. On later analysis, the bulk of CMV-associated TCR beta chains appeared to be HLA-restricted.

Sequencing input: PBMCs. This clonotype was obtained from a man aged 55-75 years in good health and CMV-seronegative. This chain links TRBV7-2 with TRBJ2-7, with a tentative D call TRBD2 (5 bases). The CDR3 protein is CASSLAGTYEQYF. CDR3 DNA: TGTGCCAGCAGCTTGGCGGGCACCTACGAGCAGTACTTC.